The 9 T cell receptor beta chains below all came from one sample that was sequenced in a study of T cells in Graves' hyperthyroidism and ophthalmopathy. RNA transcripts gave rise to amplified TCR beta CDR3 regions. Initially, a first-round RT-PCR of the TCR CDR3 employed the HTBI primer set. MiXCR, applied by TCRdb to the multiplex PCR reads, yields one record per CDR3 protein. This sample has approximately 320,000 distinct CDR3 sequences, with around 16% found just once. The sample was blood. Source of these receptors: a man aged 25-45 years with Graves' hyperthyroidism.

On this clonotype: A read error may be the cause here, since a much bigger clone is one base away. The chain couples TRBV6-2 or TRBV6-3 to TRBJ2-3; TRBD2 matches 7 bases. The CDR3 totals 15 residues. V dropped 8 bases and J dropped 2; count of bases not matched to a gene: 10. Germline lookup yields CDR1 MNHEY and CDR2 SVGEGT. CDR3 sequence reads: CASRYTSEHTDTQYF. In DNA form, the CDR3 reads TGTGCCAGCCGCTATACTAGCGAGCACACAGATACGCAGTATTTT.

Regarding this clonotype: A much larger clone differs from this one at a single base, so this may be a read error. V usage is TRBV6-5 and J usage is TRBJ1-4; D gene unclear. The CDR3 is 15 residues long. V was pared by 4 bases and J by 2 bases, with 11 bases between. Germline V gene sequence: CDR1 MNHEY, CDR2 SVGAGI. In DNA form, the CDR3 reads TGTGCCAGCAGTTGCGCTGCGGGGACTAATGAAAAACTGTTTTTT. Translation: CASSCAAGTNEKLFF.

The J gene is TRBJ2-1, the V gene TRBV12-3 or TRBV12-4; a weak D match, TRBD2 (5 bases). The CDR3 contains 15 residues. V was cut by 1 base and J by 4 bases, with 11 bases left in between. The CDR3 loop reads CASSLGGAGYNEQFF. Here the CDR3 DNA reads TGTGCCAGCAGTTTAGGGGGAGCTGGGTACAATGAGCAGTTCTTC.

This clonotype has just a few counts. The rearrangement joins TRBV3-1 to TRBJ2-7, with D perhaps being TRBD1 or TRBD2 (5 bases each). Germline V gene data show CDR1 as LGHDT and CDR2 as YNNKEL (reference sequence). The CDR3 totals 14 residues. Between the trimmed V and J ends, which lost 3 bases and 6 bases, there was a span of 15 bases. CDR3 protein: CASSHSGSEREQYF. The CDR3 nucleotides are TGTGCCAGCAGCCATTCAGGGAGTGAACGCGAGCAGTACTTC.

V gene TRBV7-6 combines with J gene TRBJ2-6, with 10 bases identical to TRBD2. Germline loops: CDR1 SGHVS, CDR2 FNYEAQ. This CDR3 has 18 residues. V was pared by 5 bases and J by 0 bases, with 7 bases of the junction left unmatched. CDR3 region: CASSRLAGLRSGANVLTF. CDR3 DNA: TGTGCCAGCAGCCGACTAGCGGGTCTCCGCTCTGGGGCCAACGTCCTGACTTTC.

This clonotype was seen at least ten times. CDR3 in DNA: TGTGCCAGCAGTTCCTCAGCCAGCGGGAGAACAGATACGCAGTATTTT. It specifies CASSSSASGRTDTQYF. The genes are TRBV28 and TRBJ2-3; 8 bases map to TRBD2. The J segment lost 3 bases and the V segment lost 4 bases, leaving 9 bases of the junction unmatched. The CDR3 consists of 16 residues. Looked up from germline, CDR1 is MDHEN and CDR2 is SYDVKM.

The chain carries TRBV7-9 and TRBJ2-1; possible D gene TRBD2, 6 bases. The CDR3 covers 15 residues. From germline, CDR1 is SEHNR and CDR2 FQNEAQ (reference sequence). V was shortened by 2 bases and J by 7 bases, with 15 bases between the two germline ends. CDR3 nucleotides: TGTGCCAGCAGCTTACGGGACTCCAAAACTAATGAGCAGTTCTTC. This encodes CASSLRDSKTNEQFF.

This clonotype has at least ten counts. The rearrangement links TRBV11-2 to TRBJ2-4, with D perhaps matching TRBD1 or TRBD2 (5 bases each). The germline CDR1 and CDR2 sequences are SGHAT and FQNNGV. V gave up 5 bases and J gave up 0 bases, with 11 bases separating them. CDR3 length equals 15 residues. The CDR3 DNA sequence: TGTGCCAGCAGCGGGGCCGGGGTAGCCAAAAACATTCAGTACTTC. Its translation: CASSGAGVAKNIQYF.

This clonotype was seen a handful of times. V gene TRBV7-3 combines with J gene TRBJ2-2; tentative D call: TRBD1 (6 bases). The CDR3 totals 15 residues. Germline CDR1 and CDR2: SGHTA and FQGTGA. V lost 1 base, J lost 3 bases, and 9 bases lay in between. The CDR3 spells CASSLISGDTGELFF. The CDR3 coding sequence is TGTGCCAGCAGCTTAATTTCAGGGGACACCGGGGAGCTGTTTTTT.